The sample holds a few counts of the clone carrying this T cell receptor beta chain. A second PCR of about 7 to 12 cycles used a sample-barcoded 5' primer and a J-beta primer mix. TCRdb re-called the 5' RACE reads through MiXCR, storing one row per CDR3 protein. The repertoire holds about 1.4 million distinct CDR3 sequences, 59% seen once, with 6.5% to 8.5% in the top ten. CDR3 size: 12 residues. Trimming pared 5 bases from V and 3 bases from J, leaving 7 bases between. This entry belongs to a study of blood T cells in healthy people across ages. This TCR was sampled from a man between 18 and 35 years old in good health. V is TRBV12-3 or TRBV12-4 and J is TRBJ1-2, with D perhaps matching TRBD1 (5 bases). Sequences were obtained from blood. The CDR3 region has the DNA TGTGCCAGCAGTCCCAGGGACTATGGCTACACCTTC. Amino acids: CASSPRDYGYTF.